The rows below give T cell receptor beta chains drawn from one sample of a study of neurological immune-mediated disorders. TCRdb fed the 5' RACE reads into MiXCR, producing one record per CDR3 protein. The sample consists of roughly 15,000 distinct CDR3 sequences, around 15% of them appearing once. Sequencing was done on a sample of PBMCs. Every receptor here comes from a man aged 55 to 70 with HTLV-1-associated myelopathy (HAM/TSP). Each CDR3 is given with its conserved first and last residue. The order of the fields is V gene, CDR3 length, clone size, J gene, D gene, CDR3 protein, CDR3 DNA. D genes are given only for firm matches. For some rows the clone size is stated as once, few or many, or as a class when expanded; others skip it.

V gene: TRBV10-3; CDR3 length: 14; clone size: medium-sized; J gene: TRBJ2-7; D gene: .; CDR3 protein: CAISEPRHSYEQYF; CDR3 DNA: TGTGCCATCAGTGAGCCGAGGCACTCCTACGAGCAGTACTTC
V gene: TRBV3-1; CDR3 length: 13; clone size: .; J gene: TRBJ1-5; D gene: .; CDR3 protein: CASSQGINKPQHF; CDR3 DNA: TGTGCCAGCAGCCAGGGTATCAATAAGCCCCAGCATTTT
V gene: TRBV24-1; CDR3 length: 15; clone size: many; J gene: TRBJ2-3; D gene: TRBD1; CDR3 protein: CATSDPDRDLDTQYF; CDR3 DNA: TGTGCCACCAGTGATCCGGACAGGGATTTAGATACGCAGTATTTT
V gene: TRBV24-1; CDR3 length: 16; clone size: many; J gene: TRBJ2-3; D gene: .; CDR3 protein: CATSDPPRGSTDTQYF; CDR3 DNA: TGTGCCACCAGTGATCCGCCCAGGGGTAGCACAGATACGCAGTATTTT
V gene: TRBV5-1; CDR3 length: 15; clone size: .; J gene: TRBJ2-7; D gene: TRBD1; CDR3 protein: CASSWVATGMYEQYF; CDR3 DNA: TGCGCCAGCAGCTGGGTCGCGACAGGGATGTACGAGCAGTACTTC
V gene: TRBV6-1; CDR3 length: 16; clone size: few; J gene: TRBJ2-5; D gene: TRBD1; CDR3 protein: CASSVGATGGRETQYF; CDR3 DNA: TGTGCCAGCAGTGTGGGAGCCACAGGGGGAAGAGAGACCCAGTACTTC
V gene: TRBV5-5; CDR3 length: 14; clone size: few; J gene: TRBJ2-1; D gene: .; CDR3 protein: CASSLISSYNEQFF; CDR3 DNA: TGTGCCAGCAGCTTGATTTCTTCCTACAATGAGCAGTTCTTC
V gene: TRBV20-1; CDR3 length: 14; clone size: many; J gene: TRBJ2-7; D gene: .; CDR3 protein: CSASGRALEDEQYF; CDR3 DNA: TGCAGTGCTTCCGGAAGGGCCCTCGAAGACGAGCAGTACTTC
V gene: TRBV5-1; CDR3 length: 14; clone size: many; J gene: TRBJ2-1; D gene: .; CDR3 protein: CASSQGVRPNEQFF; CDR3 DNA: TGCGCCAGCAGCCAAGGGGTTCGCCCTAATGAGCAGTTCTTC
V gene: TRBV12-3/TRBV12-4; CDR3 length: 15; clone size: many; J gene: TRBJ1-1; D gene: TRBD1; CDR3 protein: CASSDRAYQVAEAFF; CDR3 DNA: TGTGCCAGCTCGGACAGGGCTTACCAAGTCGCTGAAGCTTTCTTT
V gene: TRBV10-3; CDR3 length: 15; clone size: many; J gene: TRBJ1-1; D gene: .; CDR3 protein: CAIKFTGPGDTEAFF; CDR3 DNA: TGTGCCATCAAGTTTACAGGGCCAGGCGACACTGAAGCTTTCTTT
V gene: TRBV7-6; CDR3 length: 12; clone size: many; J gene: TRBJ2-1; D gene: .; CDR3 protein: CASSAQAVEQFF; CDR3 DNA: TGTGCCAGCAGCGCACAAGCAGTTGAGCAGTTCTTC
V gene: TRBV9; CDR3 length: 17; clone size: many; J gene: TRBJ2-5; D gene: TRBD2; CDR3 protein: CASSVDSSGGMGETQYF; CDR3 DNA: TGTGCCAGCAGCGTAGATAGTAGCGGGGGGATGGGAGAGACCCAGTACTTC
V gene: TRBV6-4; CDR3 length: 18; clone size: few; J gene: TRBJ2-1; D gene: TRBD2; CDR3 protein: CASSATSGGASEINEQFF; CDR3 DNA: TGTGCCAGCAGTGCGACTAGCGGGGGGGCTAGCGAGATCAATGAGCAGTTCTTC
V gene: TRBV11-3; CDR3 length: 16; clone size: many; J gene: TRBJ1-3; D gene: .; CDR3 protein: CASSLGHLTSGNTIYF; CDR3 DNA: TGTGCCAGCAGCTTAGGACACCTAACCTCTGGAAACACCATATATTTT
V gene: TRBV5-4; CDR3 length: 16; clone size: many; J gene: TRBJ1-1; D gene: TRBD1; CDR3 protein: CASSSDPTGANTEAFF; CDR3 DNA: TGTGCCAGCAGCTCCGACCCTACAGGGGCGAACACTGAAGCTTTCTTT
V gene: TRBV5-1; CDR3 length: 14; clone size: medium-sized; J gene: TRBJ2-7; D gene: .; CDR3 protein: CASSPLTGTDEQYF; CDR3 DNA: TGCGCCAGCAGCCCCCTGACAGGGACTGACGAGCAGTACTTC
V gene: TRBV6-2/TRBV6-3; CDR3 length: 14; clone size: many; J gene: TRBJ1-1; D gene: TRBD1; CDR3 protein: CASSPTGGNTEAFF; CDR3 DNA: TGTGCCAGCAGTCCGACAGGGGGGAACACTGAAGCTTTCTTT
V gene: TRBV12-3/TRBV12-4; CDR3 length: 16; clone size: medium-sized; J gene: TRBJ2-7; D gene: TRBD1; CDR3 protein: CASSFPRDRSSYEQYF; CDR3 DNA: TGTGCCAGCAGTTTCCCCCGGGACAGATCCTCCTACGAGCAGTACTTC
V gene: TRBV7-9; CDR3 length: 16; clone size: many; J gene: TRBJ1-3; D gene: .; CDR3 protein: CASSLFSLSSGNTIYF; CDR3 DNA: TGTGCCAGCAGCCTTTTCTCACTCAGCTCTGGAAACACCATATATTTT
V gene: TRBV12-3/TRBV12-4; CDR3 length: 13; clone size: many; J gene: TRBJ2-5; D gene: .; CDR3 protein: CASSLARPETQYF; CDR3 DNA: TGTGCCAGCAGTTTAGCCCGCCCGGAGACCCAGTACTTC
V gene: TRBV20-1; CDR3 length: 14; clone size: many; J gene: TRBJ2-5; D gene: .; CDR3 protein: CSAPMGGGHETQYF; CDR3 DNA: TGCAGTGCTCCGATGGGAGGGGGTCATGAGACCCAGTACTTC
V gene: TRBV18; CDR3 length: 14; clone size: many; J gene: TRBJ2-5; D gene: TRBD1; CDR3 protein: CASSPPQGAKTQYF; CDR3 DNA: TGTGCCAGCTCACCACCACAGGGGGCAAAGACCCAGTACTTC
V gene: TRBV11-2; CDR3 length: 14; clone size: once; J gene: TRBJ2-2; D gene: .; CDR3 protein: CASSLAMGTRELFF; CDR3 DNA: TGTGCCAGCAGCTTAGCAATGGGGACCCGGGAGCTGTTTTTT
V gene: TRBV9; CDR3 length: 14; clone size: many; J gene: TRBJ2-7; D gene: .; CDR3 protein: CASSRWDGSYEQYF; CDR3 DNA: TGTGCCAGCAGTCGCTGGGACGGGTCCTACGAGCAGTACTTC
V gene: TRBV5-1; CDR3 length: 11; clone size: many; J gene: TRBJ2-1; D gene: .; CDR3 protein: CASSLAYEQFF; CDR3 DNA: TGCGCCAGCAGCTTGGCGTATGAGCAGTTCTTC
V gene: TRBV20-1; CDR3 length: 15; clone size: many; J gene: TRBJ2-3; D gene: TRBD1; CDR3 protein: CSAIRDRGQGDTQYF; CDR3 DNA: TGCAGTGCTATCCGAGACAGGGGGCAGGGAGATACGCAGTATTTT
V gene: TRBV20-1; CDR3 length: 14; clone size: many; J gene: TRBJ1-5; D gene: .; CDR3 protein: CSARRDGQGQPQHF; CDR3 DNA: TGCAGTGCTAGAAGGGACGGACAAGGTCAGCCCCAGCATTTT
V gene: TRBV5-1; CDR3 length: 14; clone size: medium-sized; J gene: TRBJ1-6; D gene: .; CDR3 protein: CASSARQANSPLHF; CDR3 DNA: TGCGCCAGCAGCGCAAGACAGGCGAATTCACCCCTCCACTTT
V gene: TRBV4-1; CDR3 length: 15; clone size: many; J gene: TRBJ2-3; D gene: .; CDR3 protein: CASSRGGLGTDTQYF; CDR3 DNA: TGCGCCAGCAGCCGGGGAGGTTTGGGAACAGATACGCAGTATTTT
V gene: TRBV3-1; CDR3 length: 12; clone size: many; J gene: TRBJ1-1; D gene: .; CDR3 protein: CASNQGNTEAFF; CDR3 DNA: TGTGCCAGCAACCAGGGGAACACTGAAGCTTTCTTT
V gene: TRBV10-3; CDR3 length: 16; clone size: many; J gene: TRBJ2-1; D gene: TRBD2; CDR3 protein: CAISGKGLAGGHEQFF; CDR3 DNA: TGTGCCATCAGTGGCAAGGGACTAGCGGGGGGGCATGAGCAGTTCTTC
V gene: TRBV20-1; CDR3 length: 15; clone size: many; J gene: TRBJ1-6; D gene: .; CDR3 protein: CSATKGRGDNSPLHF; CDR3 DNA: TGCAGTGCTACTAAGGGGCGGGGTGATAATTCACCCCTCCACTTT
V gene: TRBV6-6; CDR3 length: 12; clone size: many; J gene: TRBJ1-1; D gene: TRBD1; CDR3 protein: CASSYGQGFAFF; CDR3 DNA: TGTGCCAGCAGTTACGGACAGGGTTTCGCTTTCTTT
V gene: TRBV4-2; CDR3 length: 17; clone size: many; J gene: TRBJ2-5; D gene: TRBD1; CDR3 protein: CASSHRTGGARVETQYF; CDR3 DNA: TGTGCCAGCAGCCATAGGACAGGGGGCGCCCGCGTGGAGACCCAGTACTTC
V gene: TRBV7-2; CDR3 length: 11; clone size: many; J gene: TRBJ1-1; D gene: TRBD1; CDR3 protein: CASSSTGAAFF; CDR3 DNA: TGTGCCAGCAGCTCGACAGGGGCGGCTTTCTTT
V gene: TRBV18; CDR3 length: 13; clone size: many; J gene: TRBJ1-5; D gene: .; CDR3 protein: CASSPGKNQPQHF; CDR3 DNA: TGTGCCAGCTCACCGGGAAAAAATCAGCCCCAGCATTTT
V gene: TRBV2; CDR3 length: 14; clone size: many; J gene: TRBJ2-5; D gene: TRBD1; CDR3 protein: CATKGAEYQETQYF; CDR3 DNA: TGTGCCACCAAGGGGGCCGAGTACCAAGAGACCCAGTACTTC
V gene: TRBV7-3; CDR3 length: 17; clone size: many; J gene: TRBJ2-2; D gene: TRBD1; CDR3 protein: CASSLSGDRGSTGELFF; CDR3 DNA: TGTGCCAGCAGCTTAAGTGGGGACAGGGGTTCGACCGGGGAGCTGTTTTTT
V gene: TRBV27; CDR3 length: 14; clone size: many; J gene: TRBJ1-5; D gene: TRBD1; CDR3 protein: CASSKDRGLVPQHF; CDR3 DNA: TGTGCCAGCAGTAAGGACAGGGGTTTGGTGCCCCAGCATTTT